The sequence of this TCR beta chain was determined in a study of siplizumab effects on memory and regulatory T cells. Repertoires were generated with immunoSEQ multiplex PCR, while TCRdb's copy carries only in-frame clones and drops some. In the table there are approximately 75,000 clones, 93% of which are singletons. V lost 4 bases, J lost 4 bases, and 10 bases lay in between. Germline CDR1 is MGHRA and CDR2 is YSYEKL. The CDR3 sequence is 13 residues long. Sequenced sample: CD8+ T cells sorted from blood. This chain connects TRBV4-1 to TRBJ1-2; maybe TRBD1 (5 bases). The TCR comes from a human donor in good health. Written as DNA, the CDR3 is TGCGCCAGCAGCCGGGGGACTGCCTATGGCTACACCTTC. Protein product: CASSRGTAYGYTF.